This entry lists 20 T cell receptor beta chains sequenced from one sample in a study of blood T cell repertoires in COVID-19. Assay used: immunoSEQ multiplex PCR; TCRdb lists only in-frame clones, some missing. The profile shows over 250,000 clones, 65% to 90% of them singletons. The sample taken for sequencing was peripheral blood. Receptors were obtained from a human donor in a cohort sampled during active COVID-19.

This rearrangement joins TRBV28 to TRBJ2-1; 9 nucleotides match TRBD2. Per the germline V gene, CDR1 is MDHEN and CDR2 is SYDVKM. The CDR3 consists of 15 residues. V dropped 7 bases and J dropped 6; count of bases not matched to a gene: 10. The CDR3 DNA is TGTGCCAGCACATCCCTTAGCGGGGGTATCAATGAGCAGTTCTTC. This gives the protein CASTSLSGGINEQFF.

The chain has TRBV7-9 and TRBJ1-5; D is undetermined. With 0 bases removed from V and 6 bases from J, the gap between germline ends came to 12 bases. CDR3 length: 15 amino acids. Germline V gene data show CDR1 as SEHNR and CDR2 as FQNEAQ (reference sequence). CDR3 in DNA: TGTGCCAGCAGCTTAGCAGGCCGGGAGGGTCAGCCCCAGCATTTT. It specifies CASSLAGREGQPQHF.

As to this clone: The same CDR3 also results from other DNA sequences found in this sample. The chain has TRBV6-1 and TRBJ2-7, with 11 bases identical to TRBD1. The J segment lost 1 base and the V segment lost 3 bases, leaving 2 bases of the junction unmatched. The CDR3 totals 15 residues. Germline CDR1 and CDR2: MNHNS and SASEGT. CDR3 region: CASSDRDRGSYEQYF. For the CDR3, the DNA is TGTGCCAGCAGTGATAGGGACAGGGGGTCCTACGAGCAGTACTTC.

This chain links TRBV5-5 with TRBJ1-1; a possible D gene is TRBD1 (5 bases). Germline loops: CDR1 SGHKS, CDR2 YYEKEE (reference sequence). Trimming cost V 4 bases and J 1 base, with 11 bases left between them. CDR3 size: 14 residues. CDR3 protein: CASSRGLGNTEAFF. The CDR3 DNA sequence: TGTGCCAGCAGCAGGGGCCTGGGGAACACTGAAGCTTTCTTT. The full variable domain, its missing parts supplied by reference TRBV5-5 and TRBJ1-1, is DAGVTQSPTHLIKTRGQQVTLRCSPISGHKSVSWYQQVLGQGPQFIFQYYEKEERGRGNFPDRFSARQFPNYSSELNVNALLLGDSALYLCASSRGLGNTEAFFGQGTRLTVV.

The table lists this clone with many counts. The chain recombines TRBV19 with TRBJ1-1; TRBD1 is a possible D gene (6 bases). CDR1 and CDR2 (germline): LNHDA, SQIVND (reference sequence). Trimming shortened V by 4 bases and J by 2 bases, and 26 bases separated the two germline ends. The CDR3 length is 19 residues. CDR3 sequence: CASSSSPGRGAGFNTEAFF. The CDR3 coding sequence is TGTGCCAGTAGTAGCTCCCCCGGGCGGGGGGCAGGATTTAACACTGAAGCTTTCTTT.

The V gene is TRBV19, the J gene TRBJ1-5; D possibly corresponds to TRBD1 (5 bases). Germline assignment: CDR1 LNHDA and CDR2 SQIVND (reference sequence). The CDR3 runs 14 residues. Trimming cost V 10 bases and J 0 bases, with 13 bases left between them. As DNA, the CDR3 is TGTGCCACCCACGGGGGATATAGCAATCAGCCCCAGCATTTT. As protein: CATHGGYSNQPQHF.

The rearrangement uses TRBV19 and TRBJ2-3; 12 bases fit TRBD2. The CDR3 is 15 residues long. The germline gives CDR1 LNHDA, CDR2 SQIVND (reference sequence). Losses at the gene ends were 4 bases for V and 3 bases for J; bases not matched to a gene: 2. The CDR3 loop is CASSKTSGRTDTQYF. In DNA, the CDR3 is TGTGCCAGTAGTAAGACTAGCGGGAGAACAGATACGCAGTATTTT.

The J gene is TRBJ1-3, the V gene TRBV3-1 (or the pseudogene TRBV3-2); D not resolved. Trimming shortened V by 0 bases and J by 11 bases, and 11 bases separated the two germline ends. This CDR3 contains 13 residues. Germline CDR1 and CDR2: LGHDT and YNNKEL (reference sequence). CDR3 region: CASSQDGRRPIYF. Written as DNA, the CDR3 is TGTGCCAGCAGCCAAGATGGGCGGAGGCCCATATATTTT.

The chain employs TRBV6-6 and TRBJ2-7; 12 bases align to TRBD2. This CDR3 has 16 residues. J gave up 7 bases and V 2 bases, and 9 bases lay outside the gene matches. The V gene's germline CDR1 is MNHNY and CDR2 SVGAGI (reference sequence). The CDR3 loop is CASSYGLAGGPKEQYF. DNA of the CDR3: TGTGCCAGCAGTTACGGGCTAGCGGGAGGGCCTAAAGAGCAGTACTTC.

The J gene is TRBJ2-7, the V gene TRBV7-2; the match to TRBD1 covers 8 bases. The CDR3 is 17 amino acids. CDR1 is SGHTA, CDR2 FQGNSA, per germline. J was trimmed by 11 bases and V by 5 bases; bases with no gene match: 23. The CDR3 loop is CASSPRQGKGPQTSKYF. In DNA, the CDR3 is TGTGCCAGCAGCCCGCGACAGGGGAAGGGGCCTCAGACGAGCAAGTACTTC. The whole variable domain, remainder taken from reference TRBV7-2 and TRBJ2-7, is GAGVSQSPSNKVTEKGKDVELRCDPISGHTALYWYRQSLGQGLEFLIYFQGNSAPDKSGLPSDRFSAERTGGSVSTLTIQRTQQEDSAVYLCASSPRQGKGPQTSKYFGPGTRLTVT.

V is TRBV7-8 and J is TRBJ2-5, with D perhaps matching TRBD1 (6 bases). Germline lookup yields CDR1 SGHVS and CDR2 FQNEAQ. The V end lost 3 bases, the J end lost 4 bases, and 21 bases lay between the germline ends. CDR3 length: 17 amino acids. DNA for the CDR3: TGTGCCAGCAGCTTTGGGCGAGGGGGACCCGCGCGAGAGACCCAGTACTTC. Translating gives CASSFGRGGPARETQYF.

In nucleotides, the CDR3 is TGTGCCAGCAGCCCAAAAGCCCTTGACAGGCGCTATGGCTACACCTTC. Translated, it gives CASSPKALDRRYGYTF. The V call is TRBV11-2, the J call TRBJ1-2, with D perhaps matching TRBD1 (6 bases). This CDR3 is built from 16 residues. The V gene's germline CDR1 is SGHAT and CDR2 FQNNGV. Trimming pared 5 bases from V and 4 bases from J, leaving 20 bases between.

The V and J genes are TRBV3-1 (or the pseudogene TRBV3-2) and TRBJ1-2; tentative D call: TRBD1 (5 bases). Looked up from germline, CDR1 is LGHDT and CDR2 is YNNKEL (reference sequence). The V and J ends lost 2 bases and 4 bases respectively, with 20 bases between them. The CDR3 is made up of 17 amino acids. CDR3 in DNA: TGTGCCAGCAGCCAATTTATGAATCCTCTGGGGGGCTATGGCTACACCTTC. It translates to CASSQFMNPLGGYGYTF.

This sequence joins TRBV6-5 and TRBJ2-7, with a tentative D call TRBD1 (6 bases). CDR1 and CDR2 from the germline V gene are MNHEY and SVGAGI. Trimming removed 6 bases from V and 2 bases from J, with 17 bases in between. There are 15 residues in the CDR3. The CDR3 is CASSQRQEPTYEQYF. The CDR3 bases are TGTGCCAGCAGCCAGCGACAGGAGCCTACCTACGAGCAGTACTTC.

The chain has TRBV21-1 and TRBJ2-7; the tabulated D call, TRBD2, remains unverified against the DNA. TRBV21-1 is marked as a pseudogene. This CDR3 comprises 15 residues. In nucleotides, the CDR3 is TGTGCCAGCAGCAGCCCTAGCGGGAACTCCTACGAGCAGTACTTC. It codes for CASSSPSGNSYEQYF.

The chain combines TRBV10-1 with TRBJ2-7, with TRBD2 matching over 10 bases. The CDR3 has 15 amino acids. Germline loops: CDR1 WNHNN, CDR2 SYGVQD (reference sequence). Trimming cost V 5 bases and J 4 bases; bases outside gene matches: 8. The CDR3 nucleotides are TGCGCCAGCAGTCCCGGACTAGCGGAGGGATACGAGCAGTACTTC. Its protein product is CASSPGLAEGYEQYF.

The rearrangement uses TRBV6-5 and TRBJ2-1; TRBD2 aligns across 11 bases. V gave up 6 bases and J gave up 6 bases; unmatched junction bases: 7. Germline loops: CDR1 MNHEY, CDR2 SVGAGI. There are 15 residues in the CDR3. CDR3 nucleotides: TGTGCCAGCAGAGAGGCTAGCGGGAGGTTCAATGAGCAGTTCTTC. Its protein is CASREASGRFNEQFF.

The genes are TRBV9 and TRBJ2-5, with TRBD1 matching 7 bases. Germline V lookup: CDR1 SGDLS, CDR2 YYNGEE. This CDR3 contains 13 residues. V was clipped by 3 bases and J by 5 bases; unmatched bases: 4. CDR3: CASSGTGVETQYF. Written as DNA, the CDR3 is TGTGCCAGCAGCGGAACAGGGGTGGAGACCCAGTACTTC.

The CDR3 DNA reads TGCGCCAGCCGAGCGGGACAGGGGGGAGAGACCCAGTACTTC. It is translated as CASRAGQGGETQYF. This chain connects TRBV5-1 to TRBJ2-5; 11 nucleotides align to TRBD1. This CDR3 is 14 amino acids long. Germline V gene data show CDR1 as SGHRS and CDR2 as YFSETQ. After removal of 7 bases from V and 4 bases from J, the junction contained 6 bases not matched to a gene.

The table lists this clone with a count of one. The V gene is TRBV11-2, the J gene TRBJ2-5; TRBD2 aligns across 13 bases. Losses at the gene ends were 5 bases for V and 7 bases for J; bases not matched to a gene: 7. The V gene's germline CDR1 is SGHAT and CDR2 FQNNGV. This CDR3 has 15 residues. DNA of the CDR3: TGTGCCAGCAGCCAGGGACTAGCGGGGTCGGGGACCCAGTACTTC. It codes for CASSQGLAGSGTQYF.